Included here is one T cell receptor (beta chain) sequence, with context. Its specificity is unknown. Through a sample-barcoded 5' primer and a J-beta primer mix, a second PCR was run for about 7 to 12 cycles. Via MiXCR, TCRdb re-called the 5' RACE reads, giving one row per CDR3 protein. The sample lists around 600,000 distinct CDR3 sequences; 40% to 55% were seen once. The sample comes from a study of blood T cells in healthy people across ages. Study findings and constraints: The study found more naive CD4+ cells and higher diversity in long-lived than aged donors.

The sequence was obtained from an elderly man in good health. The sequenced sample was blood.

Here the CDR3 DNA reads TGCAGTGCTTTTCGTGCGGGAGGGCGATATACGCAGTATTTT. Its protein product is CSAFRAGGRYTQYF. The V call is TRBV20-1, the J call TRBJ2-3; 9 bases are a match to TRBD2. V shed 5 bases and J 7 bases; nucleotides not matched to a gene: 10. The germline gives CDR1 DFQATT, CDR2 SNEGSKA (reference sequence). CDR3 size: 14 residues.